The source of this TCR beta chain is a study of blood T cell repertoires in COVID-19. Study in general: Researchers got acute and convalescent COVID-19 samples from the United States, Italy and Spain. Nucleic acid was either cDNA or gDNA, and it came from T cells, B-cell-depleted T cells, or PBMCs.

Original processing notes: Scientists estimated how many nucleated cells there were by amplifying reference gene primers. The method was immunoSEQ multiplex PCR; TCRdb's version includes in-frame clones alone and lacks a portion of them. The V and J calls and clone size come from that table; D and trimming were worked out from the DNA. The sample records approximately 270,000 clones, approximately 83% being singletons. CDR1 and CDR2 from the germline V gene are SGHDT and YYEEEE. With 2 bases removed from V and 2 bases from J, the gap between germline ends came to 15 bases. There are 16 residues in the CDR3.

The sample consisted of peripheral blood. The TCR originated in a woman in her 70s with acute or convalescent COVID-19. This chain connects TRBV5-6 to TRBJ2-3; tentatively, D is TRBD2 (5 bases). The CDR3 DNA follows: TGTGCCAGCAGCTTCCGGAGCCTAGCTCTCACAGATACGCAGTATTTT. This translates into CASSFRSLALTDTQYF.